This entry is about one TCR beta chain. The entry originates in a study of control samples from healthy donors and cancer patients. TCRdb's table, derived via immunoSEQ multiplex PCR, lists solely in-frame clones and lacks some. The sample records approximately 100,000 clones, roughly 86% being singletons. The sequence came from a man aged 60 to 75 in good health. The sequencing input was blood.

The CDR3 DNA reads TGTGCCAGCAGCTCCCGGGCGGGTGAGTACGAGCAGTACTTC. This translates into CASSSRAGEYEQYF. V usage is TRBV5-4 and J usage is TRBJ2-7; weak D call: TRBD2 (5 bases). V lost 3 bases and J 4 bases, leaving 14 bases between the germline ends. The CDR3 covers 14 residues. Germline V gives CDR1 SGHNT, CDR2 YYREEE (reference sequence).